Listed here is a single T cell receptor (beta chain). Sequenced by immunoSEQ multiplex PCR; TCRdb stores in-frame clones only, minus some. The table lists about 130,000 clones, just under 85% of them singletons. This sample is drawn from a study of blood T cell repertoires in COVID-19. This CDR3 has 13 amino acids. The germline gives CDR1 MNHEY, CDR2 SVGAGI. V dropped 8 bases and J dropped 5; count of bases not matched to a gene: 7. The V gene is TRBV6-5, the J gene TRBJ1-1; TRBD1 aligns across 8 bases. The sequenced material came from peripheral blood. This receptor was taken from a woman older than 75 with acute or convalescent COVID-19. This CDR3 reads CASSAGGKTEAFF. The CDR3 DNA sequence: TGTGCCAGCTCTGCAGGGGGCAAAACTGAAGCTTTCTTT.